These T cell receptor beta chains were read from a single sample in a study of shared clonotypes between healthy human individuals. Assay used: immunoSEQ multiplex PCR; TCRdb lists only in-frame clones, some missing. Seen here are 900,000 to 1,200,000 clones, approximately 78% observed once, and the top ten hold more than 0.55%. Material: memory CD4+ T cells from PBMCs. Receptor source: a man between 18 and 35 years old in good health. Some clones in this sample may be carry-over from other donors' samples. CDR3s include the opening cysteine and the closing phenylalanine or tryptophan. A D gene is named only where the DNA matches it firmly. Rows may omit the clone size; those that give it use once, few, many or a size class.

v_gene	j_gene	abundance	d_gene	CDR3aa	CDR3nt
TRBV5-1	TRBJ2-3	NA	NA	CASSSLGGDTQYF	TGCGCCAGCAGCTCCCTGGGGGGAGATACGCAGTATTTT
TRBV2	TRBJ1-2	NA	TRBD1	CASSDQGVGVYGYTF	TGTGCCAGCAGTGACCAGGGGGTAGGAGTCTATGGCTACACCTTC
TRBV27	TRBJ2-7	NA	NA	CASSLRGPLDYYEQYF	TGTGCCAGCAGTTTACGAGGGCCCCTTGATTACTACGAGCAGTACTTC
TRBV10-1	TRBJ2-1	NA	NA	CASSDPGIRNEQFF	TGCGCCAGCAGTGATCCCGGGATAAGGAATGAGCAGTTCTTC
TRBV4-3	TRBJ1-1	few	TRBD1	CASTPLSGTGWTEAFF	TGCGCCAGCACACCTTTATCCGGGACAGGGTGGACTGAAGCTTTCTTT
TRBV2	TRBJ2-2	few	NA	CASTRENTGELFF	TGTGCCAGCACCCGGGAGAACACCGGGGAGCTGTTTTTT
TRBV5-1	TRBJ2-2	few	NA	CASSLARANTGELFF	TGCGCCAGCAGCTTGGCCAGGGCCAACACCGGGGAGCTGTTTTTT
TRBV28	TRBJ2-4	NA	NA	CATVDRAKNIQYF	TGTGCCACCGTGGACAGAGCCAAAAACATTCAGTACTTC
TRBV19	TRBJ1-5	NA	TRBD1	CASSTGTGLRPQHF	TGTGCCAGTAGTACCGGGACAGGGCTCCGGCCCCAGCATTTT
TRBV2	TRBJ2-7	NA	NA	CASSPTGRLEQYF	TGTGCCAGCAGCCCGACCGGCCGGCTAGAGCAGTACTTC
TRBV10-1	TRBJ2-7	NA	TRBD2	CASSESAGGVYEQYF	TGCGCCAGCAGTGAGTCGGCGGGAGGTGTCTACGAGCAGTACTTC
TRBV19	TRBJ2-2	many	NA	CASTSGDGTGELFF	TGTGCCAGTACCTCGGGGGATGGCACCGGGGAGCTGTTTTTT
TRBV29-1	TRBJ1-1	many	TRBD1	CSVDDRVSEAFF	TGCAGCGTTGACGACAGGGTTTCAGAAGCTTTCTTT
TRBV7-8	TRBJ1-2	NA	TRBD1	CASSLVRQGYGYTF	TGTGCCAGCAGCTTAGTCAGACAGGGCTATGGCTACACCTTC
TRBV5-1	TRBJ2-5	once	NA	CASSLAGTTQETQYF	TGCGCCAGCAGCCTAGCCGGGACAACTCAAGAGACCCAGTACTTC
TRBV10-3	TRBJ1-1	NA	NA	CAISDGAAEAFF	TGTGCCATCAGTGATGGGGCCGCTGAAGCTTTCTTT
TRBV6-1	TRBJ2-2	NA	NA	CASSAGQGTRGELFF	TGTGCCAGCAGTGCCGGGCAGGGGACTCGCGGGGAGCTGTTTTTT
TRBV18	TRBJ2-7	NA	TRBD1	CASSPKTGGAYEQYF	TGTGCCAGCTCACCGAAGACAGGGGGCGCCTACGAGCAGTACTTC
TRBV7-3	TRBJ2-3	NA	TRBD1	CASSSGTGGRYTQYF	TGTGCCAGCAGCTCCGGGACAGGGGGCCGATATACGCAGTATTTT
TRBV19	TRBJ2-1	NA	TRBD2	CASSIPSGNSYNEQFF	TGTGCCAGTAGTATTCCTAGCGGGAACTCCTACAATGAGCAGTTCTTC